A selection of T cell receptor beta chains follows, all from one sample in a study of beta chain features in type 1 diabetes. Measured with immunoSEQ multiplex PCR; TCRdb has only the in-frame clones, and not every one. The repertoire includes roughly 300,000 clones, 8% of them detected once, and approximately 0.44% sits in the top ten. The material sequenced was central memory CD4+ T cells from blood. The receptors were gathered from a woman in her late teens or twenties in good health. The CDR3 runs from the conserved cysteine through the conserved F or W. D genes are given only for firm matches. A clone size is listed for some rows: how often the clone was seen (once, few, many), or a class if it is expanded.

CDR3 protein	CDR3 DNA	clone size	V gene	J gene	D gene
CATRWREGEGEQFF	TGTGCCACAAGATGGCGGGAGGGAGAGGGTGAGCAGTTCTTC	-	TRBV27	TRBJ2-1	TRBD2
CASTEGPQETQYF	TGTGCCAGCACCGAAGGGCCCCAAGAGACCCAGTACTTC	few	TRBV2	TRBJ2-5	-
CASSYQGLADYEQYF	TGTGCCAGCAGTTACCAAGGACTAGCGGATTACGAGCAGTACTTC	-	TRBV6-6	TRBJ2-7	TRBD2
CASSSGTGFSGNTIYF	TGTGCCAGCAGCTCAGGGACAGGTTTCTCTGGAAACACCATATATTTT	few	TRBV7-2	TRBJ1-3	TRBD1
CASSFGRESGYTF	TGTGCCAGCAGCTTTGGCAGGGAGAGTGGCTACACCTTC	few	TRBV5-6	TRBJ1-2	-
CASSPLDKNTEAFF	TGTGCCAGCTCACCTTTAGACAAGAACACTGAAGCTTTCTTT	-	TRBV18	TRBJ1-1	-
CASSIHNLGSYNEQFF	TGTGCCAGTAGTATCCACAACCTGGGATCCTACAATGAGCAGTTCTTC	-	TRBV19	TRBJ2-1	-
CASSLFGHVSGNTIYF	TGTGCCAGCAGCTTATTCGGACACGTCTCTGGAAACACCATATATTTT	-	TRBV7-8	TRBJ1-3	-
CASSRTLTYEQYF	TGCGCCAGCAGCCGGACTCTAACCTACGAGCAGTACTTC	few	TRBV4-3	TRBJ2-7	-
CASSLRLGAYNEQFF	TGCGCCAGCAGCTTAAGGCTGGGGGCCTACAATGAGCAGTTCTTC	few	TRBV5-1	TRBJ2-1	-
CASSRTHGDTEAFF	TGTGCCAGCAGCCGGACCCATGGGGACACTGAAGCTTTCTTT	-	TRBV7-2	TRBJ1-1	-
CASSIGADTYEQYF	TGTGCCAGTAGTATCGGGGCGGATACCTACGAGCAGTACTTC	-	TRBV19	TRBJ2-7	-
CASSFTGTGASDTQYF	TGTGCCAGCAGCTTCACCGGGACAGGGGCGTCAGATACGCAGTATTTT	many	TRBV7-3	TRBJ2-3	TRBD1
CASSLKQGGTYEQYF	TGTGCCAGCAGTTTAAAACAGGGAGGGACCTACGAGCAGTACTTC	few	TRBV27	TRBJ2-7	-
CASSQEVSGSPYEQYF	TGCGCCAGCAGCCAAGAGGTCAGTGGGAGCCCCTACGAGCAGTACTTC	-	TRBV4-3	TRBJ2-7	-
CASSTGWGRGIQPQHF	TGCGCCAGCAGCACTGGATGGGGCAGGGGCATTCAGCCCCAGCATTTT	-	TRBV4-3	TRBJ1-5	-
CASSSPTGGGWDTGELFF	TGTGCCAGCAGCTCTCCGACAGGGGGCGGTTGGGACACCGGGGAGCTGTTTTTT	-	TRBV7-2	TRBJ2-2	TRBD1
CASSQEGRGYGYTF	TGTGCCAGCAGCCAAGAAGGCAGGGGCTATGGCTACACCTTC	few	TRBV11-2	TRBJ1-2	-
CASSRGVHEQYF	TGTGCCAGCAGCCGTGGGGTTCACGAGCAGTACTTC	-	TRBV11-1	TRBJ2-7	-
CASQKREYEQFF	TGTGCCAGTCAAAAGCGGGAGTATGAGCAGTTCTTC	-	TRBV6-6	TRBJ2-1	TRBD2
CASSYGLAGGQETQYF	TGTGCCAGCAGTTACGGGCTAGCGGGGGGCCAAGAGACCCAGTACTTC	few	TRBV6-5	TRBJ2-5	TRBD2
CASSLATGRWVEYEQYF	TGTGCCAGCAGCTTGGCGACAGGGCGATGGGTTGAATACGAGCAGTACTTC	many	TRBV5-5	TRBJ2-7	TRBD1
CASSPHSDSYEQYF	TGTGCCAGCAGCCCACACTCGGACAGCTACGAGCAGTACTTC	few	TRBV4-2	TRBJ2-7	-
CASSLDGVPYNEQFF	TGTGCCAGCAGCTTGGACGGGGTTCCCTACAATGAGCAGTTCTTC	few	TRBV5-8	TRBJ2-1	-
CASSGGGSPYEQYF	TGTGCCAGCAGCGGAGGGGGCAGTCCCTACGAGCAGTACTTC	few	TRBV11-2	TRBJ2-7	-
CASSPLGSGRSADTQYF	TGTGCCAGCAGTCCCCTTGGGAGCGGGAGATCAGCAGATACGCAGTATTTT	few	TRBV28	TRBJ2-3	TRBD2
CASSPRAPRTQYF	TGTGCCAGCAGCCCGCGGGCTCCACGGACCCAGTACTTC	many	TRBV28	TRBJ2-5	-
CASSVDQGAGNTIYF	TGTGCCAGCAGCGTAGACCAGGGAGCCGGAAACACCATATATTTT	few	TRBV9	TRBJ1-3	-
CASSAEVNTEAFF	TGTGCCAGCAGCGCTGAGGTGAACACTGAAGCTTTCTTT	-	TRBV9	TRBJ1-1	-
CASSQTGSGANVLTF	TGTGCCAGCAGTCAAACAGGGTCTGGGGCCAACGTCCTGACTTTC	-	TRBV2	TRBJ2-6	-
CAISGTSGRAQQYF	TGTGCCATCAGTGGGACTAGCGGGAGGGCCCAGCAGTACTTC	many	TRBV10-3	TRBJ2-7	TRBD2
CASRPGEAGANVLTF	TGTGCCAGCAGGCCAGGGGAAGCTGGGGCCAACGTCCTGACTTTC	many	TRBV11-2	TRBJ2-6	-
CASSLMSYEQYF	TGTGCCAGCAGCTTAATGTCCTACGAGCAGTACTTC	-	TRBV7-2	TRBJ2-7	-
CASRTHHLFEQYF	TGTGCCAGCAGGACCCACCATCTCTTCGAGCAGTACTTC	few	TRBV28	TRBJ2-7	-
CASSGQGALSTSGANVLTF	TGTGCCAGCAGTGGACAGGGGGCCCTCTCCACCTCTGGGGCCAACGTCCTGACTTTC	-	TRBV6-1	TRBJ2-6	TRBD1
CASGLGTANEKLFF	TGCGCCAGCGGTCTCGGGACGGCTAATGAAAAACTGTTTTTT	-	TRBV5-1	TRBJ1-4	-
CASGSFDSATYEQYF	TGTGCCAGCGGATCTTTTGACAGTGCGACCTACGAGCAGTACTTC	many	TRBV28	TRBJ2-7	-
CASIAGQGAEEAFF	TGTGCCAGCATTGCCGGACAGGGGGCTGAAGAAGCTTTCTTT	few	TRBV25-1	TRBJ1-1	TRBD1
CASSLAAWLAGVEQETQYF	TGTGCCAGCAGCTTAGCGGCTTGGCTAGCGGGAGTAGAACAAGAGACCCAGTACTTC	-	TRBV7-8	TRBJ2-5	TRBD2
CASSQDKSTNEKLFF	TGTGCCAGCAGCCAAGATAAGTCAACTAATGAAAAACTGTTTTTT	-	TRBV4-2	TRBJ1-4	-
CASIKDGNTEAFF	TGTGCCAGCATTAAGGACGGGAACACTGAAGCTTTCTTT	few	TRBV2	TRBJ1-1	-
CASSLDSSGNTIYF	TGTGCCAGCAGTTTGGACAGCTCTGGAAACACCATATATTTT	-	TRBV11-2	TRBJ1-3	-
CASSQGNLQETQYF	TGCGCCAGCAGCCAAGGCAACTTACAAGAGACCCAGTACTTC	many	TRBV4-3	TRBJ2-5	-
CATSSGRRRRSYEQYF	TGTGCCACCAGCAGCGGTAGGCGCAGGAGGTCCTACGAGCAGTACTTC	-	TRBV15	TRBJ2-7	-
CASSLGGRGYTF	TGTGCCAGCAGCTTAGGAGGGAGAGGCTACACCTTC	-	TRBV7-2	TRBJ1-2	-
CASSLKPTDTQYF	TGTGCCAGCAGCCTCAAACCCACAGATACGCAGTATTTT	few	TRBV13	TRBJ2-3	-
CASSFHHIGELFF	TGTGCCAGCAGCTTCCATCATATTGGGGAGCTGTTTTTT	-	TRBV7-2	TRBJ2-2	-
CASSFRRQPQHF	TGTGCCAGCTCTTTCAGGCGGCAGCCCCAGCATTTT	few	TRBV6-5	TRBJ1-5	-